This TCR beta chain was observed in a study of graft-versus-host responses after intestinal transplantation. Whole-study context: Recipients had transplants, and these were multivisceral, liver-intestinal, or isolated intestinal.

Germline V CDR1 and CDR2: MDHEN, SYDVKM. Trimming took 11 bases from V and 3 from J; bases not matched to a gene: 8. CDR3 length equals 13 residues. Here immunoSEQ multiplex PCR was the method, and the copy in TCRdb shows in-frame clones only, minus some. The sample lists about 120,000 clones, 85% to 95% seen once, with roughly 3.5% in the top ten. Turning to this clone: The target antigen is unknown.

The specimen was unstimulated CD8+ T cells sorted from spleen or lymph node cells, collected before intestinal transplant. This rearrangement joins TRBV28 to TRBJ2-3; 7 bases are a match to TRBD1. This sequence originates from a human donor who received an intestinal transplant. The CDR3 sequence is CASDRDSTDTQYF. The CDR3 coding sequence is TGTGCCTCAGACAGGGATAGTACAGATACGCAGTATTTT.